This entry lists 27 T cell receptor beta chains sequenced from one sample in a study of T-cell reconstitution after alpha-beta-depleted transplantation in children. Molecular barcoding with unique molecular identifiers was used for the TCRbeta library. TCRdb re-derived calls from the PCR reads in MiXCR, one entry per CDR3 protein. This table holds 200,000 to 250,000 distinct CDR3 sequences, around 12% found once. Sequenced here: PBMCs from the stem cell graft donor, sampled from the stem cell graft. These receptors all come from a human donor who donated a stem cell graft to a child with acute lymphoblastic leukemia.

The table lists this clonotype with a few counts. The chain has TRBV4-3 and TRBJ2-7; 8 nucleotides agree with TRBD1. Germline CDR1 reads LGHNA; CDR2 reads YSLEER. This CDR3 is built from 15 residues. V trimming: 4 bases; J trimming: 2 bases; junction bases outside the gene matches: 7. In DNA form, the CDR3 reads TGCGCCAGCAGCCCTCGGGACAGGCTCCCCTACGAGCAGTACTTC. It codes for CASSPRDRLPYEQYF.

This clonotype has just a few counts. The CDR3 nucleotides are TGTGCCTGGAATGGCGGGAACACCGGGGAGCTGTTTTTT. Its translation is CAWNGGNTGELFF. This chain uses TRBV30 with TRBJ2-2, with D hard to call. V was trimmed by 4 bases and J by 1 base, leaving 7 bases between them. This CDR3 spans 13 amino acids. CDR1 GTSNPN and CDR2 SVGIG come from the germline V gene (reference sequence).

For this clonotype: The junction differs from germline at one of its ends, possibly a read error. The chain uses TRBV6-5 and TRBJ1-1; D uncertain. From germline, CDR1 is MNHEY and CDR2 SVGAGI. The CDR3 is 13 residues long. The CDR3 bases are TGTGCCAGCAGTAACTCGGGGAGGACTGAAGCTTTCTTT. Translating gives CASSNSGRTEAFF.

This clonotype was recorded at least ten times. The gene calls are TRBV20-1 and TRBJ1-5; no clear D gene. CDR1 is DFQATT and CDR2 is SNEGSKA in the germline V gene (reference sequence). V lost 5 bases to trimming and J lost 7 bases, with 9 bases between them. The CDR3 sequence is 11 residues long. The CDR3 nucleotides are TGCAGTGCTGGCCGAGGGCAGCCCCAGCATTTT. It translates to CSAGRGQPQHF.

In this sample, this clonotype turned up many times. CDR3 in DNA: TGCAGTGCTAGAGATCGGTTTATCGGTCAGGGACAACTGTACTTC. Amino acids: CSARDRFIGQGQLYF. The rearrangement uses TRBV20-1 and TRBJ2-7; D may be TRBD1 (6 bases). Per germline, CDR1 DFQATT and CDR2 SNEGSKA (reference sequence). The CDR3 extends over 15 amino acids. V dropped 0 bases and J dropped 12 bases, with 24 bases sitting between them.

This clonotype has ten or more counts. The chain combines TRBV28 with TRBJ2-7, with 9 bases fitting TRBD1. This CDR3 has 18 amino acids. J was trimmed by 2 bases and V by 5 bases; bases with no gene match: 16. Germline V lookup: CDR1 MDHEN, CDR2 SYDVKM. For the CDR3, the DNA is TGTGCCAGCAGTGGGCTCGGCGGGACAGGGACGAGTCCCTACGAGCAGTACTTC. Its protein is CASSGLGGTGTSPYEQYF.

This chain joins TRBV18 and TRBJ1-5, with 7 bases lining up with TRBD1. V dropped 3 bases and J dropped 4; count of bases not matched to a gene: 6. CDR1 is KGHSH, CDR2 LQKENI, per germline. CDR3 length: 15 residues. The CDR3 protein is CASSPSGGSNQPQHF. The DNA of the CDR3 is TGTGCCAGCTCACCGTCAGGGGGAAGTAATCAGCCCCAGCATTTT. Full variable domain (missing parts from reference TRBV18 and TRBJ1-5): NAGVMQNPRHLVRRRGQEARLRCSPMKGHSHVYWYRQLPEEGLKFMVYLQKENIIDESGMPKERFSAEFPKEGPSILRIQQVVRGDSAAYFCASSPSGGSNQPQHFGDGTRLSIL.

On this clonotype itself: This sequence may be a read error, since a much larger clone differs from it by one base. The gene calls are TRBV7-2 and TRBJ1-1; D is ambiguous. The CDR3 totals 15 residues. From germline, CDR1 is SGHTA and CDR2 FQGNSA. V was shortened by 5 bases and J by 0 bases, with 13 bases between the two germline ends. CDR3 sequence: CASSLDPRLNTEAFF. The CDR3 nucleotides are TGTGCCAGCAGCCTCGACCCCCGGTTGAACACTGAAGCTTTCTTT.

This clonotype has ten or more counts. The V call is TRBV28, the J call TRBJ2-7; a weak D match, TRBD2 (5 bases). The germline V and J ends were trimmed by 6 bases and 5 bases, with 17 bases remaining between them. CDR1 is MDHEN and CDR2 is SYDVKM in the germline V gene. This CDR3 is built from 14 residues. The CDR3 sequence is CASSPEGRLNEQYF. CDR3 coding DNA: TGTGCCAGCAGCCCCGAGGGCCGTCTTAACGAGCAGTACTTC.

This sequence joins TRBV30 and TRBJ2-1; the match to TRBD2 covers 13 bases. Trimming cost V 7 bases and J 4 bases; bases outside gene matches: 10. The CDR3 is 16 residues long. From germline, CDR1 is GTSNPN and CDR2 SVGIG (reference sequence). CDR3: CAYYPGTSGDYNEQFF. The CDR3 DNA follows: TGTGCCTACTATCCCGGGACTAGCGGGGATTACAATGAGCAGTTCTTC. Variable domain in full (rest from reference TRBV30 and TRBJ2-1): SQTIHQWPATLVQPVGSPLSLECTVEGTSNPNLYWYRQAAGRGLQLLFYSVGIGQISSEVPQNLSASRPQDRQFILSSKKLLLSDSGFYLCAYYPGTSGDYNEQFFGPGTRLTVL.

This clonotype was counted ten times or more. This chain links TRBV6-5 with TRBJ1-1, with a possible D match to TRBD1 (6 bases). This CDR3 has 15 residues. Germline values: CDR1 MNHEY, CDR2 SVGAGI. V was shortened by 1 base and J by 1 base, with 10 bases between the two germline ends. DNA for the CDR3: TGTGCCAGCAGTTACTTACGGACAGAGAACACTGAAGCTTTCTTT. As protein: CASSYLRTENTEAFF.

This clonotype was seen at least ten times. The J gene is TRBJ2-6, the V gene TRBV4-2; TRBD2 agrees at 14 bases. Germline CDR1 LGHNA, CDR2 YNFKEQ. This CDR3 region has 16 residues. After removal of 8 bases from V and 5 bases from J, the junction contained 5 bases not matched to a gene. The CDR3 reads CASRGLAGGRANVLTF. The CDR3 nucleotides read TGTGCCAGCCGAGGACTAGCGGGAGGACGGGCCAACGTCCTGACTTTC.

This clonotype was detected only a few times. This rearrangement joins TRBV18 to TRBJ2-5; 8 bases are shared with TRBD1. Losses at the gene ends were 5 bases for V and 5 bases for J; bases not matched to a gene: 13. Germline-derived CDR1 and CDR2 are KGHSH and LQKENI. This CDR3 has 16 residues. CDR3 bases: TGTGCCAGCTCATCGCAGGGGGCGCAGGTTCAGGAGACCCAGTACTTC. It yields the protein CASSSQGAQVQETQYF. Based on the CDR3 plus reference TRBV18 and TRBJ2-5, the full variable domain is NAGVMQNPRHLVRRRGQEARLRCSPMKGHSHVYWYRQLPEEGLKFMVYLQKENIIDESGMPKERFSAEFPKEGPSILRIQQVVRGDSAAYFCASSSQGAQVQETQYFGPGTRLLVL.

This clonotype was detected ten times or more. The chain couples TRBV9 to TRBJ2-2, with 10 nucleotides matching TRBD2. Losses at the gene ends were 0 bases for V and 3 bases for J; bases not matched to a gene: 11. The germline CDR1 and CDR2 sequences are SGDLS and YYNGEE. This CDR3 has 19 amino acids. The CDR3 nucleotides are TGTGCCAGCAGCGTAGATCGCAACAGCGGGAGGGGGGACACCGGGGAGCTGTTTTTT. Protein sequence: CASSVDRNSGRGDTGELFF.

The rearrangement uses TRBV3-1 and TRBJ1-1; the D is unclear. Trimming took off 1 base at V and 12 bases at J, with 15 bases between the two ends. Germline V CDR1 and CDR2: LGHDT, YNNKEL (reference sequence). The length of the CDR3 is 13 residues. The chain's CDR3 is CASSQAQAGRSFF. DNA for the CDR3: TGTGCCAGCAGCCAAGCCCAGGCTGGGAGGTCTTTCTTT. The whole variable domain, remainder taken from reference TRBV3-1 and TRBJ1-1, is DTAVSQTPKYLVTQMGNDKSIKCEQNLGHDTMYWYKQDSKKFLKIMFSYNNKELIINETVPNRFSPKSPDKAHLNLHINSLELGDSAVYFCASSQAQAGRSFFGQGTRLTVV.

The chain carries TRBV29-1 and TRBJ2-2; D might be TRBD2 (5 bases). This CDR3 region has 14 residues. The germline V gene has CDR1 SQVTM and CDR2 ANQGSEA. Trimming left V 1 base short and J 2 bases short, with 8 bases between. CDR3 in amino acids: CSVEGGLNTGELFF. The CDR3 DNA reads TGCAGCGTTGAAGGAGGACTCAACACCGGGGAGCTGTTTTTT.

A note on this clonotype: With a much larger clone just one base away, this may be a read error. The chain is built from TRBV29-1 and TRBJ2-1, with D possibly TRBD2 on 6 matching bases. The CDR3 is 13 residues long. From germline, CDR1 is SQVTM and CDR2 ANQGSEA. CDR3 nucleotides: TGCAGCGCCTGGGGGACTGCCTACAGTGAGCAGTTCTTC. It is translated as CSAWGTAYSEQFF.

The rearrangement links TRBV20-1 to TRBJ1-2, with 7 bases aligning to TRBD1. From germline, CDR1 is DFQATT and CDR2 SNEGSKA (reference sequence). The V gene end was trimmed by 2 bases and the J gene end by 6 bases; junction bases not matched to a gene: 12. The CDR3 covers 15 residues. CDR3 protein: CSARQWGRGRDGYTF. CDR3 bases: TGCAGTGCTAGACAGTGGGGTAGGGGGCGAGATGGCTACACCTTC.

This clonotype was counted at least ten times. The chain joins TRBV11-1 to TRBJ2-1; 11 nucleotides align to TRBD2. Per germline, CDR1 SGHAT and CDR2 FQDESV (reference sequence). V lost 0 bases, J lost 0 bases, and 7 bases stayed unmatched. The length of the CDR3 is 19 residues. The CDR3 bases are TGTGCCAGCAGCTTAGCACTGACTAGCGGGAAAAGCTCCTACAATGAGCAGTTCTTC. It is translated as CASSLALTSGKSSYNEQFF.

As to this clonotype: This may stem from a read error, because a much larger clone lies one nucleotide away. The CDR3 loop is CSARGVAATNYGYTF. The CDR3 DNA sequence: TGCAGTGCTAGAGGGGTCGCAGCGACTAACTATGGCTACACCTTC. This chain links TRBV20-1 with TRBJ1-2; D is ambiguous. Trimming removed 1 base at V and 0 bases at J, with 12 bases between. From germline, CDR1 is DFQATT and CDR2 SNEGSKA (reference sequence). The CDR3 runs to 15 residues.

This clonotype was seen repeatedly, ten times or more. V and J are TRBV20-1 and TRBJ2-5, with D possibly matching TRBD2 (6 bases). The CDR3 runs to 15 residues. Trimming removed 0 bases from V and 4 bases from J, with 15 bases in between. Germline CDR1 DFQATT, CDR2 SNEGSKA (reference sequence). This CDR3 is CSARDLEKGGETQYF. The CDR3 region has the DNA TGCAGTGCTAGAGATCTCGAGAAGGGAGGAGAGACCCAGTACTTC.

This clonotype was counted many times. This chain uses TRBV24-1 with TRBJ2-3; no clear D. CDR1 and CDR2 (germline): KGHDR, SFDVKD. Trimming removed 3 bases at V and 4 bases at J, with 16 bases between. CDR3 length: 16 residues. CDR3 nucleotide sequence: TGTGCCACCAGTGATCCGACGTGGCCGGTAGCAGATACGCAGTATTTT. Its protein product is CATSDPTWPVADTQYF.

The V call is TRBV20-1, the J call TRBJ2-2; TRBD1 matches at 8 bases. CDR1 and CDR2 (germline): DFQATT, SNEGSKA (reference sequence). V shed 5 bases and J 4 bases; nucleotides not matched to a gene: 9. The CDR3 loop spans 15 amino acids. The CDR3: CSAPRTGSRTGELFF. CDR3 in DNA: TGCAGTGCTCCTCGGACAGGGTCTCGCACCGGGGAGCTGTTTTTT.

This clonotype was counted at least ten times. The chain combines TRBV5-6 with TRBJ2-2; unclear D gene. The V gene's germline CDR1 is SGHDT and CDR2 YYEEEE. The CDR3 is 17 residues long. V shed 4 bases and J shed 4 bases, with 20 bases lying between them. CDR3 amino acids: CASSIASTGLTTGELFF. CDR3 bases: TGTGCCAGCAGCATTGCTTCCACTGGCCTTACCACCGGGGAGCTGTTTTTT. Variable domain in full (rest from reference TRBV5-6 and TRBJ2-2): DAGVTQSPTHLIKTRGQQVTLRCSPKSGHDTVSWYQQALGQGPQFIFQYYEEEERQRGNFPDRFSGHQFPNYSSELNVNALLLGDSALYLCASSIASTGLTTGELFFGEGSRLTVL.

This clonotype has a handful of counts. The J gene is TRBJ1-5, the V gene TRBV10-2; 7 nucleotides line up with TRBD1. CDR1 is WSHSY, CDR2 SAAADI, per germline. Losses at the gene ends were 3 bases for V and 2 bases for J; bases not matched to a gene: 4. CDR3 size: 15 residues. CDR3 sequence: CASSDRDRGNQPQHF. The CDR3 nucleotides are TGCGCCAGCAGTGACCGAGACAGGGGCAATCAGCCCCAGCATTTT.

In this sample, this clonotype turned up many times. The J gene is TRBJ1-4, the V gene TRBV29-1; D is ambiguous. Germline CDR1 reads SQVTM; CDR2 reads ANQGSEA. The ends were cut back, 1 base at V and 8 bases at J, with 14 bases in the middle. The CDR3 contains 14 residues. The CDR3 is CSVEVVGKGEKLFF. For the CDR3, the DNA is TGCAGCGTTGAAGTGGTAGGGAAGGGAGAAAAACTGTTTTTT.

This clonotype appeared many times. The gene calls are TRBV7-2 and TRBJ2-7, with 7 bases aligning to TRBD2. Trimming removed 2 bases from V and 0 bases from J; junction bases left unmatched: 4. The germline CDR1 and CDR2 sequences are SGHTA and FQGNSA. The CDR3 extends over 15 amino acids. CDR3 region: CASSLSGESSYEQYF. The CDR3, as DNA: TGTGCCAGCAGCTTAAGCGGGGAAAGCTCCTACGAGCAGTACTTC.